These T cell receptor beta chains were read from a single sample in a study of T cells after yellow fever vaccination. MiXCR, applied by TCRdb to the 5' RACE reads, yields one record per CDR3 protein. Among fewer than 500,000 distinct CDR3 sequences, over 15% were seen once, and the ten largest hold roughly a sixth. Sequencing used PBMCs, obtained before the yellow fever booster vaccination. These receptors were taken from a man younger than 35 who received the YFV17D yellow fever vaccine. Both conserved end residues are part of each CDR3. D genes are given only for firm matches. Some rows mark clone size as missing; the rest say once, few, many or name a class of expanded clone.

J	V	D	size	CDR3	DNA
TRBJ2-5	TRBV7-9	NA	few	CASIQGEAETQYF	TGTGCCAGCATCCAGGGGGAGGCAGAGACCCAGTACTTC
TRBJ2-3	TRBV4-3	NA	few	CASSQSDGTPTDTQYF	TGCGCCAGCAGCCAATCGGACGGTACTCCCACAGATACGCAGTATTTT
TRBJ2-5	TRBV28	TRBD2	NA	CASSSWGGDQTQYF	TGTGCCAGCAGTTCTTGGGGGGGGGATCAAACCCAGTACTTC
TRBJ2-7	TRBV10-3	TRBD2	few	CAISGTSASNEQYF	TGTGCCATCAGTGGGACTAGCGCTTCCAACGAGCAGTACTTC
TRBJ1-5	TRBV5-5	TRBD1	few	CASSVMTGEQPQHF	TGTGCCAGCAGCGTGATGACAGGGGAACAGCCCCAGCATTTT
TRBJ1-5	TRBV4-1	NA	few	CASSQVAPTANQPQHF	TGCGCCAGCAGCCAAGTGGCCCCAACCGCCAATCAGCCCCAGCATTTT
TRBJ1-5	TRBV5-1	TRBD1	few	CASSGTGGDQPQHF	TGCGCCAGCAGCGGGACAGGGGGGGATCAGCCCCAGCATTTT
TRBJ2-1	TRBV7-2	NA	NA	CASSSPTSGQSSYNEQFF	TGTGCCAGCAGCTCCCCCACCTCCGGACAGAGCTCCTACAATGAGCAGTTCTTC
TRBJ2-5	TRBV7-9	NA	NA	CASRPAGETQYF	TGTGCCAGCAGGCCTGCGGGGGAGACCCAGTACTTC
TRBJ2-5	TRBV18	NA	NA	CASSPRPVGETQYF	TGTGCCAGCTCACCACGTCCCGTGGGGGAGACCCAGTACTTC
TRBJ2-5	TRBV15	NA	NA	CATSRGGGRSQETQYF	TGTGCCACCAGCAGGGGGGGAGGTCGGAGTCAAGAGACCCAGTACTTC
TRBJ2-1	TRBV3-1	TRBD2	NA	CASSHTSGADNEQFF	TGTGCCAGCAGCCACACCAGCGGGGCTGACAATGAGCAGTTCTTC
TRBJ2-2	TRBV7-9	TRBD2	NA	CASSSGLAGGYTGELFF	TGTGCCAGCAGCTCGGGACTAGCGGGGGGCTACACCGGGGAGCTGTTTTTT
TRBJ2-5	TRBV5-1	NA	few	CASSLVLEETQYF	TGCGCCAGCAGCTTGGTCCTTGAGGAGACCCAGTACTTC
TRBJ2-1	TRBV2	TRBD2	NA	CASSSPPGGRTSGGSGEQFF	TGTGCCAGCTCGTCGCCCCCGGGGGGCCGGACTAGCGGGGGGTCCGGAGAGCAGTTCTTC
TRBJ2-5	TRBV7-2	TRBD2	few	CASSYMAGGALWAQYF	TGTGCCAGCAGCTATATGGCGGGGGGGGCCCTATGGGCCCAGTACTTC
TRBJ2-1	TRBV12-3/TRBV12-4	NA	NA	CASSPQEGVEQFF	TGTGCCAGCAGCCCACAGGAGGGGGTCGAGCAGTTCTTC
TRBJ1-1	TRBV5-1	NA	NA	CASSDFRDGTEAFF	TGCGCCAGCAGCGACTTCCGGGACGGCACTGAAGCTTTCTTT
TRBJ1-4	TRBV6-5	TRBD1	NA	CASSPVGQVRKLFF	TGTGCCAGCAGTCCCGTGGGACAGGTGCGAAAACTGTTTTTT
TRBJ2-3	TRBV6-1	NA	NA	CASSEYPGTDTQYF	TGTGCCAGCAGTGAATACCCGGGAACAGATACGCAGTATTTT
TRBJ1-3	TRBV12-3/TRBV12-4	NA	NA	CASRSRSGNTIYF	TGTGCCAGCAGGTCCCGGTCAGGAAACACCATATATTTT
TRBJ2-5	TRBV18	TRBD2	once	CASSPRIAGQETQYF	TGTGCCAGCTCACCCAGAATAGCGGGGCAAGAGACCCAGTACTTC